Listed here are 9 T cell receptor beta chains from one sample, sequenced in a study of beta chain features in type 1 diabetes. All of the isolated RNA was reverse transcribed, so expressed TCRB transcripts were sequenced. TCRdb's copy holds only in-frame clones and misses some; the assay was immunoSEQ multiplex PCR. The sample includes a few hundred thousand clones, under 20% of them seen just once. Study results and limitations: Type 1 diabetes patients had moderately but significantly shorter TCRB CDR3s in all four CD4+ subsets.

Their recognized antigens are unknown. Sample: naive CD4+ T cells from blood. The receptors shown here come from a man in his thirties or forties with type 1 diabetes.

This clone was counted between two and nine times. The genes are TRBV9 and TRBJ2-6; no reliable D call. The CDR3 length is 17 residues. Per the germline V gene, CDR1 is SGDLS and CDR2 is YYNGEE. V was shortened by 0 bases and J by 0 bases, with 10 bases between the two germline ends. This CDR3 reads CASSVAPSGSGANVLTF. DNA of the CDR3: TGTGCCAGCAGCGTAGCTCCATCGGGCTCTGGGGCCAACGTCCTGACTTTC.

This clone was picked up a small number of times. V gene TRBV29-1 combines with J gene TRBJ1-2; no firm D call. V was cut by 3 bases and J by 4 bases, with 9 bases left in between. The V gene's germline CDR1 is SQVTM and CDR2 ANQGSEA. The CDR3 runs 12 residues. The CDR3 bases are TGCAGCGTTGAGAAGGAGTCCTATGGCTACACCTTC. Translating it yields CSVEKESYGYTF.

V gene TRBV10-3 combines with J gene TRBJ1-4, with TRBD1 as a possible D gene (6 bases). V was clipped by 10 bases and J by 2 bases, with 14 bases between them. The CDR3 runs to 14 residues. CDR1 and CDR2 from the germline V gene are ENHRY and SYGVKD. The CDR3 nucleotides are TGTGCCACCCAATCGGGGGCTACTAATGAAAAACTGTTTTTT. Amino acids: CATQSGATNEKLFF.

V gene TRBV29-1 combines with J gene TRBJ1-2, with 8 positions matching TRBD1. CDR3 length equals 13 residues. After removal of 7 bases from V and 3 bases from J, the junction contained 7 bases not matched to a gene. Per germline, CDR1 SQVTM and CDR2 ANQGSEA. The CDR3 region is CSAAGGRDYGYTF. In nucleotides, the CDR3 is TGCAGCGCTGCAGGGGGCAGGGACTATGGCTACACCTTC.

This clone was recorded a few times. The rearrangement links TRBV5-4 to TRBJ2-7; tentatively, D is TRBD1 (5 bases). CDR3 length: 15 residues. Trimming removed 1 base from V and 7 bases from J, with 18 bases in between. Germline values: CDR1 SGHNT, CDR2 YYREEE (reference sequence). The CDR3 DNA follows: TGTGCCAGCAGCTTGAAGGGCAGGGCCCTGGGGGAGCAGTACTTC. This encodes CASSLKGRALGEQYF.

The sample holds a few counts of this clone. This chain joins TRBV4-3 and TRBJ2-5; 15 nucleotides align to TRBD2. V trimming: 4 bases; J trimming: 4 bases; junction bases outside the gene matches: 7. Germline CDR1 reads LGHNA; CDR2 reads YSLEER. CDR3 size: 17 residues. CDR3 nucleotides: TGCGCCAGCAGCCGAAGCGCGGGACTAGCGGGAGGAGAGACCCAGTACTTC. Its protein product is CASSRSAGLAGGETQYF.

The sample holds a few counts of this clone. V usage is TRBV30 and J usage is TRBJ2-4; TRBD1 matches at 8 bases. From germline, CDR1 is GTSNPN and CDR2 SVGIG (reference sequence). V gave up 0 bases and J gave up 8 bases; unmatched junction bases: 9. This CDR3 region has 15 residues. The CDR3 sequence is CAWSVTGQGRDIQYF. The CDR3 bases are TGTGCCTGGAGTGTTACCGGACAGGGTAGGGACATTCAGTACTTC.

The chain carries TRBV2 and TRBJ2-3, with 9 bases lining up with TRBD2. In germline, CDR1 is SNHLY, CDR2 FYNNEI. This CDR3 spans 14 amino acids. Trimming cost V 3 bases and J 8 bases; bases outside gene matches: 6. CDR3 region: CASSEASGAFTQYF. The DNA of the CDR3 is TGTGCCAGCAGTGAGGCTAGCGGGGCCTTTACGCAGTATTTT.

This clone was recorded a few times. This chain links TRBV7-2 with TRBJ1-5; a weak D match, TRBD1 (5 bases). Trimming stripped 5 bases from V and 5 bases from J, with 16 bases between. Germline CDR1 is SGHTA and CDR2 is FQGNSA. This CDR3 has 15 amino acids. In DNA form, the CDR3 reads TGTGCCAGCAGCCCTCTTCTGGGGCGGTATCAGCCCCAGCATTTT. Amino acid sequence: CASSPLLGRYQPQHF. The whole variable domain, remainder taken from reference TRBV7-2 and TRBJ1-5, is GAGVSQSPSNKVTEKGKDVELRCDPISGHTALYWYRQSLGQGLEFLIYFQGNSAPDKSGLPSDRFSAERTGGSVSTLTIQRTQQEDSAVYLCASSPLLGRYQPQHFGDGTRLSIL.